This TCR beta chain comes out of a study of blood T cell repertoires in COVID-19. Study summary: The cDNA or gDNA used as material had been derived from T cells, B-cell-depleted T cells, or PBMCs.

The V segment lost 4 bases and the J segment 5 bases; nucleotides outside the gene matches: 16. The CDR3 extends over 17 amino acids. Germline CDR1 reads SGHTA; CDR2 reads FQGNSA. Original processing methods: Amplified reference gene primers provided the basis for estimating nucleated cell counts. This table comes from immunoSEQ multiplex PCR, and its TCRdb copy is limited to in-frame clones, with some not included. D and trimming were read from the DNA, whereas the V and J calls and clone size are those reported in that table. Among about 100,000 clones listed, roughly 79% were seen once. The genes are TRBV7-2 and TRBJ2-5; TRBD1 matches 7 bases. The source material was peripheral blood. The source is a man between 70 and 80 years old with active or convalescent COVID-19. CDR3 amino acids: CASSSPWDSLGPETQYF. CDR3 DNA: TGTGCCAGCAGCTCTCCCTGGGACAGCCTAGGCCCGGAGACCCAGTACTTC.